The 15 T cell receptor beta chains in this list originate from one sample, sequenced in a study of blood T cell repertoires in COVID-19. Repertoires were generated with immunoSEQ multiplex PCR, while TCRdb's copy carries only in-frame clones and drops some. Here the sample spans about 300,000 clones, over 75% being singletons. Sequencing input: PBMCs or T cells enriched from blood (not recorded which). Source of these receptors: a man aged 25 to 40 who had recovered from COVID-19.

The J gene is TRBJ1-2, the V gene TRBV14, with no clear D. Between the trimmed V and J ends, which lost 3 bases and 7 bases, there was a span of 24 bases. This CDR3 comprises 17 residues. Germline V gives CDR1 SGHDN, CDR2 FVKESK. The chain's CDR3 is CASSQFIFGGKTGGYTF. As DNA, the CDR3 is TGTGCCAGCAGCCAGTTCATTTTTGGAGGGAAGACGGGTGGCTACACCTTC.

The V gene is TRBV27, the J gene TRBJ2-5, with 8 bases fitting TRBD2. The V segment lost 3 bases and the J segment 3 bases; nucleotides outside the gene matches: 9. Germline CDR1 MNHEY, CDR2 SMNVEV (reference sequence). This CDR3 has 16 amino acids. As DNA, the CDR3 is TGTGCCAGCAGTTTCTTAAGGGGAGCGGGGGAAGAGACCCAGTACTTC. The encoded protein is CASSFLRGAGEETQYF.

The genes are TRBV20-1 and TRBJ2-5; no reliable D call. Germline V gene data show CDR1 as DFQATT and CDR2 as SNEGSKA (reference sequence). The CDR3 is 11 amino acids. V dropped 0 bases and J dropped 5 bases, with 4 bases sitting between them. The DNA for the CDR3 is TGCAGTGCTAGAGATGGCGAGACCCAGTACTTC. Translated, it gives CSARDGETQYF.

This clone occurred a few times. The chain combines TRBV11-3 with TRBJ1-6; D not certain. Germline lookup yields CDR1 SGHNT and CDR2 YENEEA. The germline V and J ends were trimmed by 4 bases and 3 bases, with 7 bases remaining between them. The CDR3 is 14 residues long. The CDR3 is CASSSAGYNSPLHF. The CDR3 DNA is TGTGCCAGCAGCTCCGCCGGCTATAATTCACCCCTCCACTTT.

The chain links TRBV5-1 to TRBJ2-7; 7 bases are shared with TRBD1. The V gene's germline CDR1 is SGHRS and CDR2 YFSETQ. V lost 3 bases, J lost 4 bases, and 4 bases stayed unmatched. This CDR3 is built from 13 residues. Here the CDR3 reads CASSSRDSYEQYF. The DNA of the CDR3 is TGCGCCAGCAGCTCCCGGGACAGTTACGAGCAGTACTTC. The entire variable domain, with the rest obtained from reference TRBV5-1 and TRBJ2-7, is as follows: KAGVTQTPRYLIKTRGQQVTLSCSPISGHRSVSWYQQTPGQGLQFLFEYFSETQRNKGNFPGRFSGRQFSNSRSEMNVSTLELGDSALYLCASSSRDSYEQYFGPGTRLTVT.

The table lists this clone with a count of one. This chain links TRBV24-1 with TRBJ1-5; D perhaps matches TRBD1 (5 bases). The CDR3 sequence is 14 residues long. The germline V gene encodes CDR1 KGHDR and CDR2 SFDVKD. V lost 5 bases and J 2 bases, leaving 9 bases between the germline ends. The CDR3 bases are TGTGCCACCAGTGCCATAGGGGGCAATCAGCCCCAGCATTTT. It yields the protein CATSAIGGNQPQHF.

The chain has TRBV2 and TRBJ1-2; no firm D call. Germline lookup yields CDR1 SNHLY and CDR2 FYNNEI. The ends were cut back, 2 bases at V and 5 bases at J, with 9 bases in the middle. The CDR3 totals 13 residues. The CDR3 is CASSEQILYGYTF. As DNA, the CDR3 is TGTGCCAGCAGTGAACAGATCCTTTATGGCTACACCTTC.

The chain uses TRBV19 and TRBJ2-1; D perhaps matches TRBD1 (6 bases). Looked up from germline, CDR1 is LNHDA and CDR2 is SQIVND (reference sequence). Trimming shortened V by 3 bases and J by 1 base, and 10 bases separated the two germline ends. The CDR3 is made up of 15 amino acids. CDR3 protein: CASSIGRGSYNEQFF. The CDR3 bases are TGTGCCAGTAGTATTGGCAGGGGATCCTACAATGAGCAGTTCTTC. Full variable domain (outside the CDR3, taken from reference TRBV19 and TRBJ2-1): DGGITQSPKYLFRKEGQNVTLSCEQNLNHDAMYWYRQDPGQGLRLIYYSQIVNDFQKGDIAEGYSVSREKKESFPLTVTSAQKNPTAFYLCASSIGRGSYNEQFFGPGTRLTVL.

Here the CDR3 reads CASSPQVVASPLHF. In nucleotides, the CDR3 is TGTGCCAGCAGCCCCCAGGTGGTGGCTTCACCCCTCCACTTT. The gene calls are TRBV7-8 and TRBJ1-6; unclear D gene. The germline V gene has CDR1 SGHVS and CDR2 FQNEAQ. This CDR3 contains 14 residues. Between the trimmed V and J ends, which lost 5 bases and 9 bases, there was a span of 14 bases.

The chain recombines TRBV7-9 with TRBJ2-1; TRBD1 aligns across 8 bases. Germline values: CDR1 SEHNR, CDR2 FQNEAQ (reference sequence). There are 12 residues in the CDR3. V shed 4 bases and J 10 bases; nucleotides not matched to a gene: 3. The DNA for the CDR3 is TGTGCCAGCAGCTGGGACAGGAGAGAGCAGTTCTTC. The encoded protein is CASSWDRREQFF.

The genes are TRBV2 and TRBJ2-3; TRBD1 is a possible D gene (5 bases). This CDR3 contains 16 residues. CDR1 and CDR2 (germline): SNHLY, FYNNEI. V was cut by 1 base and J by 2 bases, with 13 bases left in between. The DNA for the CDR3 is TGTGCCAGCAGTGAAGGTTTAAGACAGTTCACAGATACGCAGTATTTT. Protein product: CASSEGLRQFTDTQYF.

The rearrangement links TRBV28 to TRBJ2-1; a possible D gene is TRBD2 (6 bases). Germline V gives CDR1 MDHEN, CDR2 SYDVKM. Trimming shortened V by 5 bases and J by 8 bases, and 10 bases separated the two germline ends. The CDR3 is 12 amino acids. CDR3 loop: CASSPTSYEQFF. In DNA, the CDR3 is TGTGCCAGCAGTCCCACTAGCTATGAGCAGTTCTTC.

The J gene is TRBJ2-1, the V gene TRBV10-3; D gene unclear. Germline CDR1 and CDR2: ENHRY and SYGVKD. Trimming pared 2 bases from V and 10 bases from J, leaving 12 bases between. The CDR3 sequence is 13 residues long. The CDR3 coding sequence is TGTGCCATCAGTGAGGATAGCCGTCGGGAGCAGTTCTTC. Residues: CAISEDSRREQFF.

The V call is TRBV7-9, the J call TRBJ1-1, with D unclear. The CDR3 is made up of 11 amino acids. In germline, CDR1 is SEHNR, CDR2 FQNEAQ (reference sequence). V lost 6 bases and J 2 bases, leaving 4 bases between the germline ends. The CDR3 spells CASRSNTEAFF. The CDR3, as DNA: TGTGCCAGCAGGAGTAACACTGAAGCTTTCTTT.

The rearrangement joins TRBV6-1 to TRBJ2-5, with 11 nucleotides matching TRBD2. With 4 bases clipped from V and 1 base from J, the junction kept 11 bases outside the gene matches. Germline-derived CDR1 and CDR2 are MNHNS and SASEGT. The CDR3 sequence is 18 residues long. CDR3 loop: CASSAGYTSGGSQETQYF. The CDR3 DNA reads as TGTGCCAGCAGTGCCGGATATACTAGCGGGGGATCCCAAGAGACCCAGTACTTC.